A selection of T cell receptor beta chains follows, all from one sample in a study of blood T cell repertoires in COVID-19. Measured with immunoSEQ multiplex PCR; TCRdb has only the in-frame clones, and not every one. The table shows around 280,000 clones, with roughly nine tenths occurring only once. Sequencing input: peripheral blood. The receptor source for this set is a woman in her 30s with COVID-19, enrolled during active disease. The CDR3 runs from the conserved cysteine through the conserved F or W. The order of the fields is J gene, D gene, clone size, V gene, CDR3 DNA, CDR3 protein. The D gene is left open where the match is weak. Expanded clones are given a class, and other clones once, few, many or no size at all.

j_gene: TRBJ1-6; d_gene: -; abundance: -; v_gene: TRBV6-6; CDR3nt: TGTGCCAGCAGCAAGGGGGACTCCTATAATTCACCCCTCCACTTT; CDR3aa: CASSKGDSYNSPLHF
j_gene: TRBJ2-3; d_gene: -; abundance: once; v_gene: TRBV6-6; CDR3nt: TGTGCCGGCCAAGCGGACCCCACAGATACGCAGTATTTT; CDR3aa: CAGQADPTDTQYF
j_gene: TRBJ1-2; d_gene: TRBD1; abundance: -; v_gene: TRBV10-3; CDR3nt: TGTGCCATCAGTGAACTACAGGGGGCGCATGGCTACACCTTC; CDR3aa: CAISELQGAHGYTF
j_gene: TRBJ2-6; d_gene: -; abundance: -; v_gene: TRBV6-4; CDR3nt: TGTGCCAGCAGTGACTCGAAATACGGGGGGCGTGGGGCCAACGTCCTGACTTTC; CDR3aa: CASSDSKYGGRGANVLTF
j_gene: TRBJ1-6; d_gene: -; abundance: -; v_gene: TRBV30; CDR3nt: TGTGCCTGGAGCCGCGGAGGGGCTTTTAATTCACCCCTCCACTTT; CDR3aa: CAWSRGGAFNSPLHF
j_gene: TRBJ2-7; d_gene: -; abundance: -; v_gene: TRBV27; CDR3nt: TGTGCCAGCAGTTTAACGGGCAGGGCCTACGAGCAGTACTTC; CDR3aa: CASSLTGRAYEQYF
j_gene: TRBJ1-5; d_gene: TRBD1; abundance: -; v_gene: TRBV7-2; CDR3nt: TGTGCCAGCAGCAAGGACAGGGGGGTAAATCAGCCCCAGCATTTT; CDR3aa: CASSKDRGVNQPQHF
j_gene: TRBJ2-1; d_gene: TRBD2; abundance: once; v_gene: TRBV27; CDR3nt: TGTGCCAGCAAGGGCGGGGGGCGCCTCTTGGATGAGCAGTTCTTC; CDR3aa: CASKGGGRLLDEQFF
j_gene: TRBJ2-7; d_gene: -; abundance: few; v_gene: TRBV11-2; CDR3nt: TGTGCCAGCAGCCCCGGGACAACCCTCTACGAGCAGTACTTC; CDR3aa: CASSPGTTLYEQYF
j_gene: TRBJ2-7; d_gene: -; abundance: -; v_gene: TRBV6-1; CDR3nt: TGTGCCAGCAGAGAAGGTTGGACGGGATCCTACGAGCAGTACTTC; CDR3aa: CASREGWTGSYEQYF
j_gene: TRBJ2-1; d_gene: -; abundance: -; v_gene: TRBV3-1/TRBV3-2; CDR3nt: TGTGCCAGCAGCCAAGTGGGAGGCAATGAGCAGTTCTTC; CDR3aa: CASSQVGGNEQFF
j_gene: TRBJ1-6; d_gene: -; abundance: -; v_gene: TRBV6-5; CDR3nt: TGTGCCAGCAGTTATTCGGCAGGGTTAGGTTCACCCCTCCACTTT; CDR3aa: CASSYSAGLGSPLHF
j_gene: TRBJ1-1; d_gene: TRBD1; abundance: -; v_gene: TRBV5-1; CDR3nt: TGCGCCAGCAGCCCCGGACAGGGCTACACTGAAGCTTTCTTT; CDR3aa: CASSPGQGYTEAFF
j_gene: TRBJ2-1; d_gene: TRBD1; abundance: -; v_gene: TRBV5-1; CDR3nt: TGCGCCAGCAGCCGCGGGACAGGTCGAAGAGCTAACAATGAGCAGTTCTTC; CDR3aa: CASSRGTGRRANNEQFF
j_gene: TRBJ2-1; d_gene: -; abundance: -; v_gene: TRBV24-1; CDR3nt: TGTGCCACCAGTGGATTTCGGGCCCGGGGGTACAATGAGCAGTTCTTC; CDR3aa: CATSGFRARGYNEQFF
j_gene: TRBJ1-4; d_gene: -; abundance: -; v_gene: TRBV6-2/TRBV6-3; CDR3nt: TGTGCCAGCAGTTACCGAGGTGCTAATGAAAAACTGTTTTTT; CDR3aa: CASSYRGANEKLFF
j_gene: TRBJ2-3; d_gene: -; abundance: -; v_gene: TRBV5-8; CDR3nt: TGTGCCAGCAGCTTGGTGTTAGCATCAGATACGCAGTATTTT; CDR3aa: CASSLVLASDTQYF
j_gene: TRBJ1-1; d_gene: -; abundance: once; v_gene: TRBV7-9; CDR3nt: TGTGCCAGCAGCTTAGAGCGGATTCGCGTCACTGAAGCTTTCTTT; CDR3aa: CASSLERIRVTEAFF
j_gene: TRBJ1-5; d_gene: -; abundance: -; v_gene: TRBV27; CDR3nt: TGTGCCAGCAGCATAGTCCATAGCAATCAGCCCCAGCATTTT; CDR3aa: CASSIVHSNQPQHF
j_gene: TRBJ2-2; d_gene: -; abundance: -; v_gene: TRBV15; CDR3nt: TGTGCCACCACCGCCGGCCGTGGTGGGAGTAACACCGGGGAGCTGTTTTTT; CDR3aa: CATTAGRGGSNTGELFF
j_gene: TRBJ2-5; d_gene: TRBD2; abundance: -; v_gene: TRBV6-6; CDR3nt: TGTGCCAGCAGTTCACCTAGCGGGGGCCTCGTGGAGACCCAGTACTTC; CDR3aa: CASSSPSGGLVETQYF
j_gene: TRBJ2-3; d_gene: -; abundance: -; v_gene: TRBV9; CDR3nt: TGTGCCAGCAGCGGAGGGACTGTCGGGACAGATACGCAGTATTTT; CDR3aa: CASSGGTVGTDTQYF
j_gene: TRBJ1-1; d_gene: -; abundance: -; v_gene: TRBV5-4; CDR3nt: TGTGCCAGCAGCCCCCCTCTGGGGAGTTTGGTTGAAGCTTTCTTT; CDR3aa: CASSPPLGSLVEAFF
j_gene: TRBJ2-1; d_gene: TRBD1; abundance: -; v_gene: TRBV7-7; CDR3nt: TGTGCCAGCAGTCAAGGACAGGGGGCAAGGAATGAGCAGTTCTTC; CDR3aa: CASSQGQGARNEQFF
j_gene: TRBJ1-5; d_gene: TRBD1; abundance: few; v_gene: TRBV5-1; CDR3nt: TGCGCCAGCAGCTTAAGGGGGCAGCAGCCCCAGCATTTT; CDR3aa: CASSLRGQQPQHF
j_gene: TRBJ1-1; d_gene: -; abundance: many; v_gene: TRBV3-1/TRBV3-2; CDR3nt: TGTGCCAGCAGCCAAGGACAATCCCGTAACACTGAAGCTTTCTTT; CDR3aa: CASSQGQSRNTEAFF
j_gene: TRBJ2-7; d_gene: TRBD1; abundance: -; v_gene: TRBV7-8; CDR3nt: TGTGCCAGCAGCCATCCCGGGACAGTATACGAGCAGTACTTC; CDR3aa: CASSHPGTVYEQYF
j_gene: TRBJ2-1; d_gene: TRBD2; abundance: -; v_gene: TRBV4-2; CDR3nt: TGTGCCAGCAGCAATAGCGGGGGGGCCTTTGAGCAGTTCTTC; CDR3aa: CASSNSGGAFEQFF
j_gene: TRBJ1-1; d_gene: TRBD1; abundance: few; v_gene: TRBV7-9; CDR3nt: TGTGCCAGCAGCATAGACAGGGGGGCTACTGAAGCTTTCTTT; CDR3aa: CASSIDRGATEAFF
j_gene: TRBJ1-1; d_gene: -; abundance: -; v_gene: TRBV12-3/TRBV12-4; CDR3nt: TGTGCCAGCAGTCGGGTAGGCTACACTGAAGCTTTCTTT; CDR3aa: CASSRVGYTEAFF
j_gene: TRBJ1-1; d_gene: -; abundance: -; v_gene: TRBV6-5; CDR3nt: TGTGCCAGCAGTCCCCCCACAGGGCAGGCTGAAGCTTTCTTT; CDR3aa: CASSPPTGQAEAFF
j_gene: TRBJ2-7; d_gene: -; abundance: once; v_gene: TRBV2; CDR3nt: TGTGCCAGCAGTCCTTGGACTTTCCCCAGGTACTTC; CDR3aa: CASSPWTFPRYF
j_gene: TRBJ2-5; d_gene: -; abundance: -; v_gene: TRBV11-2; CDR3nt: TGTGCCAGCAGCTACCAGGGGCTATACCAAGAGACCCAGTACTTC; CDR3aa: CASSYQGLYQETQYF
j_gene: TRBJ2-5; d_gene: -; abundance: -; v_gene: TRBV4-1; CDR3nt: TGCGCCAGCAGCCAATTTGGTGGGCAGAGGGAACAAGAGACCCAGTACTTC; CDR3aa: CASSQFGGQREQETQYF
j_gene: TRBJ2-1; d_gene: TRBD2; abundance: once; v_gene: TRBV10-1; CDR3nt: TGCGCCAGCAGTGGGGGGGGTTGGGACAATGAGCAGTTCTTC; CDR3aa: CASSGGGWDNEQFF
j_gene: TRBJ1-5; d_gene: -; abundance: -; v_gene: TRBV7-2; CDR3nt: TGTGCCAGCAGCTTAGGCTCCGGGGGGCTCAGTCAGCCCCAGCATTTT; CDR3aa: CASSLGSGGLSQPQHF
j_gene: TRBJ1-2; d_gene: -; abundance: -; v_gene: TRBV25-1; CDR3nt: TGTGCCAGCAGTGAAACCACCGGGGGACGGCACTATGGCTACACCTTC; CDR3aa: CASSETTGGRHYGYTF
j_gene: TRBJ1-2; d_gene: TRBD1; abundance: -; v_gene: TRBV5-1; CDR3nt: TGCGCCAGCAGCTCAGACAGGGGGCGAAGTACCTTC; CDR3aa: CASSSDRGRSTF
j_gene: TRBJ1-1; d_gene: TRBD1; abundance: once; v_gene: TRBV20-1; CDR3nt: TGCAGTGCTAGTAGACAGGGGAACACTGAAGCTTTCTTT; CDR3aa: CSASRQGNTEAFF
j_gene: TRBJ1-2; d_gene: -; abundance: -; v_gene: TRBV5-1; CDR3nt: TGCGCCAGCAGCTTGGGGACTTTCTACGAGAACTATGGCTACACCTTC; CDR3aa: CASSLGTFYENYGYTF
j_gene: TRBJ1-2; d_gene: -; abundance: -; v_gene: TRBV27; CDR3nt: TGTGCCAGCAGTAAAGGCGCCCTTAGGAGTGGCTACACCTTC; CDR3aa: CASSKGALRSGYTF
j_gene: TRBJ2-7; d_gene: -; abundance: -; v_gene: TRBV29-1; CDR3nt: TGCAGCGTTGAGGGCGAACCCTCCTACGAGCAGTACTTC; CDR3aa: CSVEGEPSYEQYF
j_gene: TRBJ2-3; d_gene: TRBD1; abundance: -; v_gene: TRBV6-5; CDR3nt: TGTGCCAGCAGTTCCCGGACAGGGAGGATCGCAGATACGCAGTATTTT; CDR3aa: CASSSRTGRIADTQYF
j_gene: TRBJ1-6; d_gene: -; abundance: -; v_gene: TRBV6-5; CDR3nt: TGTGCCAGCAGTTCGCGGAGGACCTATAATTCACCCCTCCACTTT; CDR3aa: CASSSRRTYNSPLHF
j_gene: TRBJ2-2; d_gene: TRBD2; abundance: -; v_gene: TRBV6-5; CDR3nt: TGTGCCAGCAGTTACACAAGCGGGGGGGCTATCGGGGAGCTGTTTTTT; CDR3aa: CASSYTSGGAIGELFF
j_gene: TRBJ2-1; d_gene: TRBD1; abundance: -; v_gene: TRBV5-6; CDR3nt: TGTGCCAGCAGCTTCGGGACAGGGCGGGATGAGCAGTTCTTC; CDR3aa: CASSFGTGRDEQFF
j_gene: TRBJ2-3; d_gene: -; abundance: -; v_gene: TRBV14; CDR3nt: TGTGCCAGCAGCCAAGGGAAGGGGGGGCGCGGAGATACGCAGTATTTT; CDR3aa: CASSQGKGGRGDTQYF
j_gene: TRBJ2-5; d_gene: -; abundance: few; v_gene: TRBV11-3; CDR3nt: TGTGCCAGCAGCCCTCGACACGGCGCGACCCAGTACTTC; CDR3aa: CASSPRHGATQYF
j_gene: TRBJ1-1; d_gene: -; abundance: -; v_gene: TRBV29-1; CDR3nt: TGCAGCGCGGTAAGGACGGGAACTGAAGCTTTCTTT; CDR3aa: CSAVRTGTEAFF
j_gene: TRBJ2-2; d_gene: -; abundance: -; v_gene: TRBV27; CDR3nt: TGTGCCAGCAAGACAATGTTATCGAGTTCCGGGGAGCTGTTTTTT; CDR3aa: CASKTMLSSSGELFF
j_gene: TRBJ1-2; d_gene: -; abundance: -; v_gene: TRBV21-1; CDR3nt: TGTGCCAGCAGCCCACCCGGGACAGGGGGTCTGGACTATGGCTACACCTTC; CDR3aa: CASSPPGTGGLDYGYTF
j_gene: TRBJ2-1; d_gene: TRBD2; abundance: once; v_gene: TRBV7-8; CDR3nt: TGTGCCAGCAGCTTTCGGGGGGGGCCCTATGAGCAGTTCTTC; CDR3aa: CASSFRGGPYEQFF
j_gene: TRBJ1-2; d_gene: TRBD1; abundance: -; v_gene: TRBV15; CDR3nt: TGTGCCACCAGCAGAGAAGTTACGGGGACAGGGGAATGGTACACCTTC; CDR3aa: CATSREVTGTGEWYTF
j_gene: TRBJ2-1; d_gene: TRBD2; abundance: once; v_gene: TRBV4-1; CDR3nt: TGCGCCAGCAGCCAGAGCGGGGGGACACCCTACAATGAGCAGTTCTTC; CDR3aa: CASSQSGGTPYNEQFF
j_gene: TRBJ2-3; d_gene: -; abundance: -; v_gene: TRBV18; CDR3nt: TGTGCCAGCTCTCCGTCCGGGCAGGGAAGCACAGATACGCAGTATTTT; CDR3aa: CASSPSGQGSTDTQYF
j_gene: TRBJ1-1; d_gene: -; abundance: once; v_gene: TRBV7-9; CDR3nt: TGTGCCAGCAGCTGGACAGTCGCCACTGAAGCTTTCTTT; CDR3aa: CASSWTVATEAFF
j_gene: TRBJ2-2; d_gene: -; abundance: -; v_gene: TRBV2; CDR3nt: TGTGCCAGCTCAGATCTCAGGTTGGGTGGGGAGCTGTTTTTT; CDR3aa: CASSDLRLGGELFF
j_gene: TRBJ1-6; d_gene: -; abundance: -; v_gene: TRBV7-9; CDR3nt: TGTGCCAGCAGCTTAGCGCAACGGGAGGCTTCACCCCTCCACTTT; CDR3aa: CASSLAQREASPLHF
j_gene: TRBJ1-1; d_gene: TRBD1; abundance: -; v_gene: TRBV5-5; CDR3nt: TGTGCCAGCAGCTTAACAGGGGTAGGGACTGAAGCTTTCTTT; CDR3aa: CASSLTGVGTEAFF
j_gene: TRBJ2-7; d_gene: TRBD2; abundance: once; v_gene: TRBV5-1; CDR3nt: TGCGCCAGCAGCCTAACTAGCGGTCGAAACTACGAGCAGTACTTC; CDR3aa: CASSLTSGRNYEQYF